This T cell receptor (beta chain) was captured in a study of early T cells in non-severe SARS-CoV-2 infection. General study points: VDJdb matching skewed toward anti-spike CD8 responses, missing private and CD4 specificities.

TCRdb re-called the 5' RACE reads through MiXCR, storing one row per CDR3 protein. The sample carries approximately 30,000 distinct CDR3 sequences, around 6% recorded once. The germline V and J ends were trimmed by 0 bases and 6 bases, with 14 bases remaining between them. The germline V gene has CDR1 DFQATT and CDR2 SNEGSKA (reference sequence). The CDR3 runs 15 residues. At least ten counts were recorded for this clonotype. Its antigen remains unknown. The chain is built from TRBV20-1 and TRBJ2-2; D may be TRBD2 (7 bases). The sample was whole blood. This TCR came from an adult who was a healthcare worker with PCR-confirmed SARS-CoV-2 infection or an uninfected control (not recorded which). The CDR3 sequence: CSAREVGGRAGELFF. For the CDR3, the DNA is TGCAGTGCTAGAGAAGTCGGGGGGCGTGCCGGGGAGCTGTTTTTT.